Detailed here is one T cell receptor (beta chain). What it binds is unknown. This specimen comes from a study of shared clonotypes between healthy human individuals. The naive CD8 fraction comprised CD45RO-negative cells positively selected for CCR7 and excluded terminally differentiated effector memory CD45RA+ cells. Points from the study as a whole: In the sorted subsets, rarefaction showed sequencing was incomplete despite large depth.

Assay: immunoSEQ multiplex PCR; the TCRdb copy retains only in-frame clones and omits some. The sample has millions of clones; over 85% are singletons. Input material: naive CD8+ T cells sorted from blood. This receptor was taken from a man younger than 35 in good health.

CDR3: CASSETGEGNEQFF. CDR3 bases: TGCGCCAGCAGTGAGACAGGGGAGGGCAATGAGCAGTTCTTC. V gene TRBV10-2 combines with J gene TRBJ2-1; D may be TRBD1 or TRBD2 (7 bases each). Germline V CDR1 and CDR2: WSHSY, SAAADI. This CDR3 spans 14 amino acids. Trimming shortened V by 2 bases and J by 6 bases, and 11 bases separated the two germline ends.